This is a list of T cell receptor beta chains from one sample in a study of blood T cell repertoires in COVID-19. Sequenced by immunoSEQ multiplex PCR; TCRdb stores in-frame clones only, minus some. The data show hundreds of thousands of clones, with around 83% seen just once and around 0.97% held by the top ten. Sample: peripheral blood. These receptors were taken from a man aged 35 to 55 with acute or convalescent COVID-19. CDR3s include the opening cysteine and the closing phenylalanine or tryptophan.

TRBJ1-2	14	TRBV4-3	CASSPDGREYGYTF
TRBJ1-1	11	TRBV12-3/TRBV12-4	CASTQGGKAFF
TRBJ2-3	17	TRBV4-1	CASSSLSTGVSTDTQYF
TRBJ2-7	14	TRBV5-1	CASSLGGPTYEQYF
TRBJ2-2	13	TRBV11-2	CASKVGGARELFF
TRBJ1-6	16	TRBV3-1/TRBV3-2	CASSLDLGQGFSPLHF
TRBJ1-6	15	TRBV3-1/TRBV3-2	CASSQGQGSRSPLHF
TRBJ1-2	15	TRBV7-2	CASSLGAGSPYGYTF
TRBJ1-2	11	TRBV20-1	CSADRGYGYTF
TRBJ2-1	14	TRBV20-1	CSASGRNTYNEQFF
TRBJ1-1	16	TRBV28	CASSGPRAGANTEAFF
TRBJ1-2	13	TRBV11-2	CASSLREDTDYTF
TRBJ1-5	14	TRBV6-2/TRBV6-3	CASSQRGWNQPQHF
TRBJ1-1	16	TRBV27	CASSLLGRAEGTEAFF
TRBJ2-5	13	TRBV18	CASSPQGSETQYF
TRBJ2-3	17	TRBV5-6	CASSSTVGPLRTDTQYF
TRBJ1-2	14	TRBV2	CASRSSAWDYGYTF